This T cell receptor (beta chain) was identified during a study of shared clonotypes between healthy human individuals. V shed 4 bases and J shed 2 bases, with 8 bases lying between them. Per germline, CDR1 SGHTA and CDR2 FQGTGA. This CDR3 is 13 amino acids long. Repertoires were generated with immunoSEQ multiplex PCR, while TCRdb's copy carries only in-frame clones and drops some. The table has some 1.5 million clones, about 96% seen once. The sequenced sample consisted of naive CD4+ T cells sorted from blood. As to subset: CD45RA+ positively selected. V is TRBV7-3 and J is TRBJ1-1, with unresolved D. The clonotype originates from a man between 25 and 39 years old in good health. CDR3 in amino acids: CASSSGLNTEAFF. The CDR3 DNA reads as TGTGCCAGCAGCTCGGGCCTTAACACTGAAGCTTTCTTT.